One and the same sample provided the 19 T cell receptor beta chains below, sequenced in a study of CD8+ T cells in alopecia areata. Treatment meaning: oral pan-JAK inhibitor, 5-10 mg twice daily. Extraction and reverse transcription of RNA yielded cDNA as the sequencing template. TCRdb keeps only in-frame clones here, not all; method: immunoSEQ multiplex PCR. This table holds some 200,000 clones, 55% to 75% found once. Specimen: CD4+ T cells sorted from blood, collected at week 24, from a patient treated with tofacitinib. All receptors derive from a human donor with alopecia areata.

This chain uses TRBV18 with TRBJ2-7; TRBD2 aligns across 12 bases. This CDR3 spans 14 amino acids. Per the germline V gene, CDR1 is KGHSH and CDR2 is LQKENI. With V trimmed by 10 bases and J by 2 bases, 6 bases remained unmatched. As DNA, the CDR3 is TGTGCCACAGCCCGGACTAGCGGGGCCTACGAGCAGTACTTC. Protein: CATARTSGAYEQYF.

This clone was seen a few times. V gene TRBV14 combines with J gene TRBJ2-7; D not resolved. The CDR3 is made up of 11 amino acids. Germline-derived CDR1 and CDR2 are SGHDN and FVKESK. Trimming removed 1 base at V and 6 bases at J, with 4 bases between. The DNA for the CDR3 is TGTGCCAGCAGCCAAGCCAGCGAGCAGTACTTC. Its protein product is CASSQASEQYF.

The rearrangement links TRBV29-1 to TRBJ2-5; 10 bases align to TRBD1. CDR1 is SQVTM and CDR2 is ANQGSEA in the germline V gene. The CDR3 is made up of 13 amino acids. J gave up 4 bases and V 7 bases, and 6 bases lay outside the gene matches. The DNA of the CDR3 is TGCAGCGCAGCAGACAGGGGGCGAGAGACCCAGTACTTC. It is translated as CSAADRGRETQYF.

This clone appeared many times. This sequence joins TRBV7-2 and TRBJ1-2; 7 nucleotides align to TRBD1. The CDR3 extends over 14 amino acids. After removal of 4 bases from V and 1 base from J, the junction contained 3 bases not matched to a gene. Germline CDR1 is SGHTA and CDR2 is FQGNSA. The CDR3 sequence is CASSWGQNNYGYTF. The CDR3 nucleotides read TGTGCCAGCAGCTGGGGACAGAATAACTATGGCTACACCTTC.

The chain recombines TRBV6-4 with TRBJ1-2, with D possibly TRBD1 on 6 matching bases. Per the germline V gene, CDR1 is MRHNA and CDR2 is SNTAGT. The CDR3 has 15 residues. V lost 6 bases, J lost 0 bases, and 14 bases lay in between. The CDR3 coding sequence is TGTGCCAGCAGACTGGACAGCGCCACTAACTATGGCTACACCTTC. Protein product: CASRLDSATNYGYTF.

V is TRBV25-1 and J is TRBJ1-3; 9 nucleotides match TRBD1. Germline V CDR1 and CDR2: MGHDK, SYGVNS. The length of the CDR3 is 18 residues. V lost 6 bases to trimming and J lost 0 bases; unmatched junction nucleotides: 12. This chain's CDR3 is CASRPGTGLTPSGNTIYF. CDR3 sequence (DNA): TGTGCCAGCAGGCCCGGGACAGGGCTTACTCCCTCTGGAAACACCATATATTTT.

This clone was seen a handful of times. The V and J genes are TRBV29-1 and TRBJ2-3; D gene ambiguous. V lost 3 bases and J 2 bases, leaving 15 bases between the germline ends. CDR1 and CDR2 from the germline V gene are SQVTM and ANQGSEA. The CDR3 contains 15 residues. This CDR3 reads CSVEDSGPNTDTQYF. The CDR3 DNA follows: TGCAGCGTTGAGGATAGTGGGCCCAACACAGATACGCAGTATTTT.

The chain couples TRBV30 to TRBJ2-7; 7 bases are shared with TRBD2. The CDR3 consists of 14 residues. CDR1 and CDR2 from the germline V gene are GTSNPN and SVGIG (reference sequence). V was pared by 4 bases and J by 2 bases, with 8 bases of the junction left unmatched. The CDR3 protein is CAWTSGNFPYEQYF. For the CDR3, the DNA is TGTGCCTGGACCAGCGGGAACTTCCCCTACGAGCAGTACTTC.

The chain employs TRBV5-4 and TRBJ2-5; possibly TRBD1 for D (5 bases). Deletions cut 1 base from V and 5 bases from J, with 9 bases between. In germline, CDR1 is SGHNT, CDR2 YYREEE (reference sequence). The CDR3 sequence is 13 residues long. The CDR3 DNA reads TGTGCCAGCAGCTTGAGGCAGGGCGAGACCCAGTACTTC. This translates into CASSLRQGETQYF.

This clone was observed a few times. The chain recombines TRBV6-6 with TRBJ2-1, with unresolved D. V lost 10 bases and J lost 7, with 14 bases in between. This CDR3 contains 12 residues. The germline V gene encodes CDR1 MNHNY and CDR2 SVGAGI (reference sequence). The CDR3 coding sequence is TGTGCCACCATGCAGCCCAGTAATGAGCAGTTCTTC. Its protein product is CATMQPSNEQFF.

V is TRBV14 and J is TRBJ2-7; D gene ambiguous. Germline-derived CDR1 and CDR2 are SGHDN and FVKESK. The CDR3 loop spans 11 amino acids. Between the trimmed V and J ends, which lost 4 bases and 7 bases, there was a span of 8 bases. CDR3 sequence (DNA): TGTGCCAGCAGCCGATCCTCGGAGCAGTACTTC. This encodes CASSRSSEQYF.

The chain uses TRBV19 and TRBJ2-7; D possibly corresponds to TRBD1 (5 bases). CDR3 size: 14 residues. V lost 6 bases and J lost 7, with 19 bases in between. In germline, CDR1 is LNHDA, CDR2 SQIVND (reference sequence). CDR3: CASSTTGDLGEQYF. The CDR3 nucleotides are TGTGCCAGTAGCACCACAGGTGACCTGGGTGAGCAGTACTTC.

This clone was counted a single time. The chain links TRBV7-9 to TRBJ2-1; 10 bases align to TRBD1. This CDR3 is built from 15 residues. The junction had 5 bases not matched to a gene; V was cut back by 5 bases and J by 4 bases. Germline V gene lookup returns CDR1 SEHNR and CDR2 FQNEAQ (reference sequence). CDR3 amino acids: CASSLGQGVYNEQFF. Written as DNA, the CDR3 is TGTGCCAGCAGCCTCGGACAGGGGGTATACAATGAGCAGTTCTTC.

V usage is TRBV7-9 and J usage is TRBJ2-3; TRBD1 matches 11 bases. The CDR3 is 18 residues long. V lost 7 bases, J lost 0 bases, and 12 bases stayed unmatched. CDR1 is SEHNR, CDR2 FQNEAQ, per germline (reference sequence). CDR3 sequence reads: CASTTPRTGGFSTDTQYF. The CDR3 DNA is TGTGCCAGCACGACTCCGAGGACAGGGGGCTTCAGCACAGATACGCAGTATTTT. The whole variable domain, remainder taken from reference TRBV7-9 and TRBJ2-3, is DTGVSQNPRHKITKRGQNVTFRCDPISEHNRLYWYRQTLGQGPEFLTYFQNEAQLEKSRLLSDRFSAERPKGSFSTLEIQRTEQGDSAMYLCASTTPRTGGFSTDTQYFGPGTRLTVL.

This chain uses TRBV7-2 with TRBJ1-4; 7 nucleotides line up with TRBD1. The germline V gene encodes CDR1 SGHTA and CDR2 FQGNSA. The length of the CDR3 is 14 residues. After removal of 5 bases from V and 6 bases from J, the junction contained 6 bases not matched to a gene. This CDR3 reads CASSRGTDHEKLFF. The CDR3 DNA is TGTGCCAGCAGCCGGGGGACAGACCATGAAAAACTGTTTTTT.

CDR3 loop: CASSQGAPFSPLHF. In nucleotides, the CDR3 is TGTGCCAGCAGTCAGGGGGCCCCCTTTTCACCCCTCCACTTT. The chain is built from TRBV25-1 and TRBJ1-6; 8 bases are shared with TRBD1. In germline, CDR1 is MGHDK, CDR2 SYGVNS. The CDR3 is 14 amino acids. The ends lost 5 bases at V and 9 bases at J; junction bases unmatched: 6.

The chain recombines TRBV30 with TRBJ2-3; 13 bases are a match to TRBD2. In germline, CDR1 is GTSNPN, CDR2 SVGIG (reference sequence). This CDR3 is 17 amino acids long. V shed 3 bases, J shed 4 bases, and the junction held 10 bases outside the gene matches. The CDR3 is CAWRALGLAGVADTQYF. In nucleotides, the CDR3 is TGTGCCTGGAGGGCCCTCGGACTAGCGGGAGTTGCAGATACGCAGTATTTT.

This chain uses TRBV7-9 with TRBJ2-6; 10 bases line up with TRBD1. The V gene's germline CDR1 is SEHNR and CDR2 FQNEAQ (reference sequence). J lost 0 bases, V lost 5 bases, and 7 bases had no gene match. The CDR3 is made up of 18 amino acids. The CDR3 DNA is TGTGCCAGCAGCACAACGACAGGGGGCCTCTCTGGGGCCAACGTCCTGACTTTC. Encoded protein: CASSTTTGGLSGANVLTF.

As DNA, the CDR3 is TGTGCCAGCAGGCCGGGACAGGGGAGCAATCAGCCCCAGCATTTT. It yields the protein CASRPGQGSNQPQHF. The chain combines TRBV2 with TRBJ1-5; 10 positions match TRBD1. The CDR3 loop spans 15 amino acids. Trimming at V came to 6 bases and at J to 1 base, leaving 3 bases not matched to a gene. Germline loops: CDR1 SNHLY, CDR2 FYNNEI.